The sequence of this T cell receptor beta chain was determined in a study of cytomegalovirus exposure and HLA in healthy donors. Repertoires were generated with immunoSEQ multiplex PCR, while TCRdb's copy carries only in-frame clones and drops some. Of under 200,000 clones listed, around 84% are singletons. The CDR3 covers 13 residues. V was shortened by 5 bases and J by 6 bases, with 14 bases between the two germline ends. Germline CDR1 LNHDA, CDR2 SQIVND (reference sequence). Study-level results: Rare TCR sequences dominated, though some public TCRs recurred in many donors.

This clone was seen only once. What it binds is unknown. The sequenced sample was PBMCs. The sequence came from a man younger than 35 in good health and CMV-seropositive. The rearrangement uses TRBV19 and TRBJ2-7, with D tentatively TRBD2 (5 bases). CDR3 protein: CASSVREQREQYF. The CDR3 nucleotides read TGTGCCAGTAGTGTCCGGGAACAACGCGAGCAGTACTTC.